This T cell receptor beta chain was obtained from a study of shared clonotypes between healthy human individuals. General study findings and limits: Rarefaction exposed incomplete sorted-subset sequencing despite large depth.

Using immunoSEQ multiplex PCR, the repertoire was profiled, and TCRdb retains in-frame clones only, with some absent. This sample has about 820,000 clones, with around 92% found just once. Comment on this clone: Its matching antigen is unknown.

Only CD45RO-negative cells positively selected for CCR7 counted as naive CD8 cells, so terminally differentiated effector memory CD45RA+ cells were excluded. With 7 bases clipped from V and 0 bases from J, the junction kept 14 bases outside the gene matches. CDR1 is LNHDA and CDR2 is SQIVND in the germline V gene (reference sequence). The CDR3 loop spans 17 amino acids. The TCR originated in a young man in good health. V is TRBV19 and J is TRBJ1-1; 7 bases match TRBD1. Sequencing was performed on naive CD8+ T cells sorted from blood. The CDR3, as DNA: TGTGCCAGTAACACCGACAGGGACGATTTCATGAACACTGAAGCTTTCTTT. The encoded protein is CASNTDRDDFMNTEAFF.